Below are 30 T cell receptor beta chains sequenced from a single sample in a study of PD-1 blockade in classical Hodgkin lymphoma. All the patients suffered relapse after autologous stem cell transplantation, and brentuximab vedotin exposure differed. Produced via immunoSEQ multiplex PCR; TCRdb's table is partial and in-frame only. There are around 20,000 clones in the sample; 75% to 90% occur only once, and about an eighth lies in the top ten. The sample in question was peripheral blood mononuclear cells (PBMCs), obtained before the second cycle of nivolumab. Receptors were obtained from a human donor with classical Hodgkin lymphoma.

The chain carries TRBV7-9 and TRBJ2-7; D call uncertain. Trimming pared 2 bases from V and 5 bases from J, leaving 4 bases between. From germline, CDR1 is SEHNR and CDR2 FQNEAQ (reference sequence). The CDR3 totals 11 residues. The CDR3 reads CASSLLDEQYF. CDR3 nucleotide sequence: TGTGCCAGCAGCTTACTCGACGAGCAGTACTTC.

CDR3 bases: TGTGCCAGCAGTGCAGGACTAGCGGGGGGGCCGGGATTCTTC. Translation gives CASSAGLAGGPGFF. This chain uses TRBV2 with TRBJ2-1, with 15 bases fitting TRBD2. Germline V CDR1 and CDR2: SNHLY, FYNNEI. The CDR3 is made up of 14 amino acids. V was clipped by 4 bases and J by 16 bases; unmatched bases: 8.

This chain links TRBV7-9 with TRBJ2-5; D remains unclear. The germline gives CDR1 SEHNR, CDR2 FQNEAQ (reference sequence). V was shortened by 10 bases and J by 1 base, with 10 bases between the two germline ends. The CDR3 is made up of 12 amino acids. The CDR3 region has the DNA TGTGCCACAACAGCGTTCCAAGAGACCCAGTACTTC. Amino acids: CATTAFQETQYF.

The gene calls are TRBV7-2 and TRBJ2-7; D possibly uses TRBD1 or TRBD2 (5 bases each). The CDR3 spans 11 residues. Germline V gives CDR1 SGHTA, CDR2 FQGNSA. Trimming removed 6 bases from V and 12 bases from J, with 15 bases in between. The DNA of the CDR3 is TGTGCCAGCAGAAGAGGGGCCGCCCGGTACTTC. Translation gives CASRRGAARYF. Variable domain in full (rest from reference TRBV7-2 and TRBJ2-7): GAGVSQSPSNKVTEKGKDVELRCDPISGHTALYWYRQSLGQGLEFLIYFQGNSAPDKSGLPSDRFSAERTGGSVSTLTIQRTQQEDSAVYLCASRRGAARYFGPGTRLTVT.

The chain combines TRBV6-6 with TRBJ2-2, with a possible D match to TRBD2 (6 bases). V lost 6 bases to trimming and J lost 3 bases, with 17 bases between them. Germline assignment: CDR1 MNHNY and CDR2 SVGAGI (reference sequence). The CDR3 is 16 amino acids. This chain's CDR3 is CASSRLGGYDTGELFF. The CDR3 DNA sequence: TGTGCCAGCAGCCGGCTTGGGGGGTACGACACCGGGGAGCTGTTTTTT.

This clone was observed a handful of times. The rearrangement joins TRBV7-9 to TRBJ1-6; D not resolved. Trimming cost V 0 bases and J 6 bases, with 9 bases left between them. The CDR3 is made up of 15 amino acids. The V gene's germline CDR1 is SEHNR and CDR2 FQNEAQ (reference sequence). CDR3 in amino acids: CASSLATEANSPLHF. DNA for the CDR3: TGTGCCAGCAGCTTAGCAACAGAAGCTAATTCACCCCTCCACTTT.

With regard to this clone: The junction and the germline gene differ at one end; a read error may be behind it. The identical CDR3 is also encoded by other nucleotide sequences in the sample. The genes are TRBV7-7 and TRBJ1-1, with unresolved D. CDR3 length: 13 amino acids. Looked up from germline, CDR1 is SSHAT and CDR2 is FNYEAQ (reference sequence). The CDR3 sequence is CASSLTENTEAFF. The CDR3 bases are TGTGCTAGCAGCTTAACAGAGAACACTGAAGCTTTCTTT.

The chain links TRBV9 to TRBJ1-6; maybe TRBD1 (5 bases). CDR3 size: 17 residues. The V end lost 4 bases, the J end lost 9 bases, and 23 bases lay between the germline ends. Germline CDR1 reads SGDLS; CDR2 reads YYNGEE. In nucleotides, the CDR3 is TGTGCCAGCAGCCCCCGATGGGGCGGGGGAGTAGGTTCACCCCTCCACTTT. Translation gives CASSPRWGGGVGSPLHF.

V usage is TRBV7-9 and J usage is TRBJ2-3; TRBD2 agrees at 7 bases. Unmatched junction bases numbered 8, after V lost 0 bases and J lost 8 bases. Germline CDR1 and CDR2: SEHNR and FQNEAQ (reference sequence). This CDR3 has 15 residues. CDR3 sequence (DNA): TGTGCCAGCAGCTTAGCGGTGACTAGCAGCGGTACGCAGTATTTT. It encodes CASSLAVTSSGTQYF.

This sequence joins TRBV5-1 and TRBJ1-4; weak D call: TRBD1 (6 bases). The germline V gene encodes CDR1 SGHRS and CDR2 YFSETQ. The CDR3 spans 14 residues. V shed 3 bases and J shed 3 bases, with 9 bases lying between them. The CDR3 bases are TGCGCCAGCAGCTCCGGGGGCCCTAATGAAAAACTGTTTTTT. It encodes CASSSGGPNEKLFF.

V usage is TRBV5-1 and J usage is TRBJ1-2; 7 bases fit TRBD1. V was clipped by 3 bases and J by 3 bases; unmatched bases: 5. CDR3 length: 14 amino acids. CDR1 is SGHRS and CDR2 is YFSETQ in the germline V gene. The CDR3 bases are TGCGCCAGCAGCTCCGGACAGGCGGACTATGGCTACACCTTC. Amino acids: CASSSGQADYGYTF.

This chain joins TRBV2 and TRBJ1-2; tentative D call: TRBD1 (5 bases). The CDR3 sequence is 12 residues long. V was clipped by 6 bases and J by 8 bases, with 13 bases between them. In germline, CDR1 is SNHLY, CDR2 FYNNEI. CDR3 coding DNA: TGTGCCAGCAGCCCCGGGCAGGGAGGCTACACCTTC. Protein product: CASSPGQGGYTF.

The V gene is TRBV7-9, the J gene TRBJ2-2; TRBD2 matches at 7 bases. Germline V gives CDR1 SEHNR, CDR2 FQNEAQ (reference sequence). V trimming: 8 bases; J trimming: 5 bases; junction bases outside the gene matches: 5. The CDR3 is made up of 13 amino acids. The DNA of the CDR3 is TGTGCCAGCTCCAGCGGGGAGACCGGGGAGCTGTTTTTT. Translating it yields CASSSGETGELFF.

This clone has only a few counts. This chain uses TRBV7-9 with TRBJ1-2; D perhaps matches TRBD1 (6 bases). This CDR3 spans 12 amino acids. V lost 5 bases and J lost 8, with 12 bases in between. CDR1 is SEHNR, CDR2 FQNEAQ, per germline (reference sequence). The CDR3 region is CASSGAGGGYTF. Written as DNA, the CDR3 is TGTGCCAGCAGCGGGGCGGGGGGCGGCTACACCTTC.

V gene TRBV5-1 combines with J gene TRBJ2-5, with 14 bases lining up with TRBD2. This CDR3 has 16 residues. CDR1 is SGHRS, CDR2 YFSETQ, per germline. J gave up 2 bases and V 4 bases, and 4 bases lay outside the gene matches. DNA for the CDR3: TGCGCCAGCAGCCCTGGGACTAGCGGGGGTCAAGAGACCCAGTACTTC. This sequence encodes CASSPGTSGGQETQYF. Variable domain in full (rest from reference TRBV5-1 and TRBJ2-5): KAGVTQTPRYLIKTRGQQVTLSCSPISGHRSVSWYQQTPGQGLQFLFEYFSETQRNKGNFPGRFSGRQFSNSRSEMNVSTLELGDSALYLCASSPGTSGGQETQYFGPGTRLLVL.

The sample holds one count of this clone. The V gene is TRBV5-1, the J gene TRBJ2-1; 11 nucleotides agree with TRBD2. This CDR3 spans 14 amino acids. Germline lookup yields CDR1 SGHRS and CDR2 YFSETQ. V shed 5 bases and J 7 bases; nucleotides not matched to a gene: 5. The CDR3 coding sequence is TGCGCCAGCAGTACACTAGCGGGGGTTAATGAGCAGTTCTTC. Translated: CASSTLAGVNEQFF.

V usage is TRBV7-9 and J usage is TRBJ2-3; D is undetermined. CDR3 size: 13 residues. V lost 1 base and J 9 bases, leaving 11 bases between the germline ends. Germline CDR1 reads SEHNR; CDR2 reads FQNEAQ (reference sequence). Written as DNA, the CDR3 is TGTGCCAGCAGCTTAGTAGGCGGACGGACGCAGTATTTT. Amino acids: CASSLVGGRTQYF.

The chain links TRBV6-1 to TRBJ2-5, with 8 bases identical to TRBD1. Germline assignment: CDR1 MNHNS and CDR2 SASEGT. Trimming took 4 bases from V and 4 from J; bases not matched to a gene: 5. The CDR3 sequence is 14 residues long. The CDR3 nucleotides read TGTGCCAGCAGTGCGACAGGGGTGGTAGAGACCCAGTACTTC. This sequence encodes CASSATGVVETQYF.

V and J are TRBV2 and TRBJ2-1, with D tentatively TRBD2 (5 bases). Germline V lookup: CDR1 SNHLY, CDR2 FYNNEI. Trimming removed 3 bases from V and 1 base from J, with 19 bases in between. This CDR3 is built from 18 residues. The CDR3 coding sequence is TGTGCCAGCAGTGAGCGGTCGAGTAGCGAGATTTCCTACAATGAGCAGTTCTTC. The encoded protein is CASSERSSSEISYNEQFF.

The rearrangement links TRBV25-1 to TRBJ2-7; D gene unclear. Trimming took 3 bases from V and 0 from J, leaving 6 bases between them. CDR1 and CDR2 (germline): MGHDK, SYGVNS. The CDR3 runs to 13 residues. Here the CDR3 DNA reads TGTGCCAGCAGTGATTGGAGCTCCTACGAGCAGTACTTC. Translated, it gives CASSDWSSYEQYF.

V usage is TRBV14 and J usage is TRBJ2-7; possible D gene TRBD2, 6 bases. With 3 bases removed from V and 4 bases from J, the gap between germline ends came to 10 bases. CDR3 length equals 13 residues. From germline, CDR1 is SGHDN and CDR2 FVKESK. The CDR3 region has the DNA TGTGCCAGCAGCCAGGGCGGGGTTTACGAGCAGTACTTC. Its protein product is CASSQGGVYEQYF.

This chain links TRBV4-3 with TRBJ2-3; 12 nucleotides align to TRBD1. The trim removed 1 base at V and 6 bases at J, leaving 8 bases unmatched. The CDR3 contains 17 residues. Germline assignment: CDR1 LGHNA and CDR2 YSLEER. The CDR3 here is CASSQAPPGQGADTQYF. The CDR3 bases are TGCGCCAGCAGCCAAGCCCCTCCGGGACAGGGGGCTGATACGCAGTATTTT.

The CDR3 DNA follows: TGTGCCAGCAGCAAGCGAAGTGGGACAGAGACCCAGTACTTC. Its protein is CASSKRSGTETQYF. The chain carries TRBV9 and TRBJ2-5; TRBD1 or TRBD2 may be the D gene (5 bases each). Germline V gene data show CDR1 as SGDLS and CDR2 as YYNGEE. CDR3 size: 14 residues. V was trimmed by 4 bases and J by 4 bases, leaving 14 bases between them. Full variable domain (rest looked up from reference TRBV9 and TRBJ2-5): DSGVTQTPKHLITATGQRVTLRCSPRSGDLSVYWYQQSLDQGLQFLIQYYNGEERAKGNILERFSAQQFPDLHSELNLSSLELGDSALYFCASSKRSGTETQYFGPGTRLLVL.

V usage is TRBV5-1 and J usage is TRBJ2-3; D not resolved. V was pared by 9 bases and J by 0 bases, with 11 bases between. The CDR3 sequence is 13 residues long. In germline, CDR1 is SGHRS, CDR2 YFSETQ. The CDR3 region has the DNA TGCGCCACGTCAGGTCCTAGCACAGATACGCAGTATTTT. It specifies CATSGPSTDTQYF.

V usage is TRBV18 and J usage is TRBJ1-2; TRBD1 is a possible D gene (6 bases). V gave up 0 bases and J gave up 8 bases, with 10 bases separating them. The CDR3 totals 13 residues. Germline V gives CDR1 KGHSH, CDR2 LQKENI. The chain's CDR3 is CASSPPDRGGYTF. The DNA of the CDR3 is TGTGCCAGCTCACCACCAGATAGGGGGGGCTACACCTTC.

The rearrangement links TRBV5-1 to TRBJ1-4, with D maybe TRBD1 (5 bases). This CDR3 is 14 amino acids long. The germline CDR1 and CDR2 sequences are SGHRS and YFSETQ. Trimming removed 4 bases from V and 6 bases from J, with 13 bases in between. The CDR3 here is CASSPLGVDEKLFF. The CDR3 DNA is TGCGCCAGCAGCCCCTTAGGGGTGGATGAAAAACTGTTTTTT.

This clone has only one observation. This rearrangement joins TRBV7-9 to TRBJ2-3, with TRBD1 matching 9 bases. J was trimmed by 2 bases and V by 4 bases; bases with no gene match: 10. CDR1 and CDR2 from the germline V gene are SEHNR and FQNEAQ (reference sequence). The CDR3 length is 17 residues. The CDR3 region is CASSSKDRGITTDTQYF. CDR3 DNA: TGTGCCAGCAGCTCTAAGGACAGGGGTATTACCACAGATACGCAGTATTTT.

This clone was found a few times. This chain uses TRBV6-6 with TRBJ2-7; D is uncertain. The length of the CDR3 is 11 residues. Germline loops: CDR1 MNHNY, CDR2 SVGAGI (reference sequence). V gave up 5 bases and J gave up 5 bases, with 7 bases separating them. CDR3 DNA sequence: TGTGCCAGCAGTCTCCACAACGAGCAGTACTTC. This sequence encodes CASSLHNEQYF.

This clone was observed a handful of times. The rearrangement joins TRBV5-1 to TRBJ2-5, with D possibly being TRBD1 or TRBD2 (6 bases each). The germline V and J ends were trimmed by 2 bases and 2 bases, with 10 bases remaining between them. CDR1 is SGHRS, CDR2 YFSETQ, per germline. The CDR3 extends over 14 amino acids. The CDR3 sequence: CASSFLGGQETQYF. DNA of the CDR3: TGCGCCAGCAGCTTTCTAGGGGGGCAAGAGACCCAGTACTTC.

This chain uses TRBV7-9 with TRBJ2-2; 11 bases align to TRBD2. The length of the CDR3 is 14 residues. The germline gives CDR1 SEHNR, CDR2 FQNEAQ (reference sequence). J gave up 9 bases and V 4 bases, and 4 bases lay outside the gene matches. The CDR3 sequence is CASSSSGGHRELFF. As DNA, the CDR3 is TGTGCCAGCAGCTCTAGCGGGGGGCACCGGGAGCTGTTTTTT.